These 15 T cell receptor beta chains came from one sample sequenced in a study of blood T cell repertoires in COVID-19. Some clones are missing from TCRdb's copy, which holds only in-frame ones; the method was immunoSEQ multiplex PCR. The data show 130,000 to 150,000 clones, 80% to 90% seen once. Source material: peripheral blood. These receptors were collected from a woman in her sixties with COVID-19, enrolled during active disease.

V gene TRBV7-8 combines with J gene TRBJ2-6, with 10 bases that match TRBD2. The CDR3 is 19 amino acids. Germline V CDR1 and CDR2: SGHVS, FQNEAQ. The V segment lost 8 bases and the J segment 0 bases; nucleotides outside the gene matches: 13. The CDR3 sequence is CASPVEVAGGISGANVLTF. The CDR3 DNA sequence: TGTGCCAGCCCCGTGGAGGTAGCGGGGGGCATCTCTGGGGCCAACGTCCTGACTTTC.

This clone was picked up one time. The CDR3 DNA reads as TGTGCCAGCAGCTTAGCGGACAGGGGACAACGGTACGAGCAGTACTTC. It is translated as CASSLADRGQRYEQYF. This chain links TRBV7-9 with TRBJ2-7, with 9 bases fitting TRBD1. Germline V gives CDR1 SEHNR, CDR2 FQNEAQ (reference sequence). V shed 0 bases and J 4 bases; nucleotides not matched to a gene: 7. CDR3 size: 16 residues.

This clone was seen only once. The chain has TRBV24-1 and TRBJ2-1, with 9 bases matching TRBD1. Germline lookup yields CDR1 KGHDR and CDR2 SFDVKD. Germline trimming cut 1 base from V and 8 bases from J; bases unmatched to any gene: 2. The CDR3 consists of 14 residues. In DNA, the CDR3 is TGTGCCACCAGTGATTTCACAGGGGGCCATGAGCAGTTCTTC. Its protein is CATSDFTGGHEQFF.

V usage is TRBV24-1 and J usage is TRBJ2-2; TRBD1 matches at 8 bases. This CDR3 spans 17 amino acids. Germline V gene data show CDR1 as KGHDR and CDR2 as SFDVKD. J gave up 1 base and V 3 bases, and 6 bases lay outside the gene matches. CDR3 protein: CATSDERGTGNTGELFF. In DNA, the CDR3 is TGTGCCACCAGTGATGAAAGGGGGACAGGGAACACCGGGGAGCTGTTTTTT.

Of note for this clone: Other DNA sequences within the sample encode an identical CDR3. The chain carries TRBV9 and TRBJ2-7; 8 positions agree with TRBD2. V shed 0 bases and J 6 bases; nucleotides not matched to a gene: 2. The germline V gene has CDR1 SGDLS and CDR2 YYNGEE. CDR3 length: 13 amino acids. CDR3 coding DNA: TGTGCCAGCAGCGTAGGGCTAGCGGGCGAGCAGTACTTC. Translation gives CASSVGLAGEQYF.

The V gene is TRBV5-5, the J gene TRBJ1-4, with 10 positions matching TRBD1. This CDR3 contains 15 residues. Germline CDR1 is SGHKS and CDR2 is YYEKEE (reference sequence). Trimming removed 0 bases from V and 7 bases from J; junction bases left unmatched: 3. The CDR3 nucleotides are TGTGCCAGCAGCTTGGGCGGGGACAGGGGTGAAAAACTGTTTTTT. Encoded protein: CASSLGGDRGEKLFF.

In its sample, this clone is hyperexpanded (1% or more). Distinct nucleotide sequences in the sample also encode this CDR3. The chain joins TRBV12-5 to TRBJ2-5; TRBD1 agrees at 8 bases. Per the germline V gene, CDR1 is LGHNT and CDR2 is FRNRAP. The CDR3 extends over 17 amino acids. The ends lost 1 base at V and 2 bases at J; junction bases unmatched: 9. The CDR3 region is CASGLGGTGGEQETQYF. CDR3 DNA sequence: TGTGCTAGTGGTTTGGGGGGGACAGGAGGGGAACAAGAGACCCAGTACTTC.

V and J are TRBV19 and TRBJ1-2, with 9 bases that match TRBD1. CDR3 size: 16 residues. Germline CDR1 reads LNHDA; CDR2 reads SQIVND (reference sequence). The V segment lost 1 base and the J segment 4 bases; nucleotides outside the gene matches: 7. In DNA form, the CDR3 reads TGTGCCAGTAGTATAGGAGACGACAGGGGGTTCTATGGCTACACCTTC. Amino acid sequence: CASSIGDDRGFYGYTF.

The chain joins TRBV27 to TRBJ2-7; D perhaps matches TRBD1 (6 bases). Germline lookup yields CDR1 MNHEY and CDR2 SMNVEV (reference sequence). CDR3 length: 13 residues. The ends were cut back, 6 bases at V and 1 base at J, with 10 bases in the middle. Written as DNA, the CDR3 is TGTGCCAGCAGGAACAGGGTTTCCTACGAGCAGTACTTC. Translation gives CASRNRVSYEQYF.

CDR3 nucleotides: TGTGCCAGCAGCGGTAGAAGCGGCGCCCGCCGCCTTACTAACTATGGCTACACCTTC. This translates into CASSGRSGARRLTNYGYTF. This chain links TRBV9 with TRBJ1-2, with no clear D. This CDR3 has 19 residues. With 3 bases removed from V and 0 bases from J, the gap between germline ends came to 24 bases. Germline lookup yields CDR1 SGDLS and CDR2 YYNGEE.

The genes are TRBV30 and TRBJ2-1; unclear D gene. Germline V CDR1 and CDR2: GTSNPN, SVGIG (reference sequence). Between the trimmed V and J ends, which lost 2 bases and 1 base, there was a span of 6 bases. CDR3 length: 13 amino acids. The CDR3 is CAWSIRSYNEQFF. The CDR3 DNA reads as TGTGCCTGGAGTATCAGGTCCTACAATGAGCAGTTCTTC.

The chain has TRBV3-1 (or the pseudogene TRBV3-2) and TRBJ2-5; 11 bases align to TRBD2. This CDR3 has 16 amino acids. Losses at the gene ends were 1 base for V and 2 bases for J; bases not matched to a gene: 3. Germline CDR1 LGHDT, CDR2 YNNKEL (reference sequence). The CDR3 DNA reads as TGTGCCAGCAGCCAAGGAACTAGCGGGGGACAAGAGACCCAGTACTTC. It encodes CASSQGTSGGQETQYF.

V and J are TRBV5-4 and TRBJ1-6, with TRBD1 matching over 12 bases. Germline V gene lookup returns CDR1 SGHNT and CDR2 YYREEE (reference sequence). The CDR3 sequence is 17 residues long. The V gene end was trimmed by 4 bases and the J gene end by 6 bases; junction bases not matched to a gene: 8. This CDR3 is CASSRPGTGGGNSPLHF. DNA for the CDR3: TGTGCCAGCAGCCGTCCCGGGACAGGGGGCGGTAATTCACCCCTCCACTTT.

This clone has a single count. The chain uses TRBV4-1 and TRBJ2-3; D is ambiguous. Per germline, CDR1 MGHRA and CDR2 YSYEKL. V lost 2 bases to trimming and J lost 5 bases, with 8 bases between them. The CDR3 loop spans 13 amino acids. CDR3: CASSQLAGDTQYF. The CDR3 DNA follows: TGCGCCAGCAGCCAACTCGCCGGAGATACGCAGTATTTT.

The chain is built from TRBV18 and TRBJ2-2; 7 positions match TRBD2. V dropped 4 bases and J dropped 3; count of bases not matched to a gene: 8. The V gene's germline CDR1 is KGHSH and CDR2 LQKENI. The CDR3 length is 16 residues. CDR3 bases: TGTGCCAGCTCACTTCAGGAAGGGAGGGACACCGGGGAGCTGTTTTTT. It encodes CASSLQEGRDTGELFF.